This TCR beta chain was obtained from a study of blood T cells in healthy people across ages. Study observations and caveats: Any conclusive comparison of naive versus antigen-experienced cells was prevented by using unsorted PBMCs.

The use of a sample-barcoded 5' primer and a J-beta primer mix characterized a second PCR of roughly 7 to 11 cycles. Every cDNA molecule bore a tag from a template-switch adaptor containing 12 random nucleotides. TCRdb reprocessed the 5' RACE reads via MiXCR and lists one record per CDR3 protein. The data show about 1.1 million distinct CDR3 sequences, more than 30% seen once. On this clonotype itself: The antigen is undetermined. One end of the junction is discordant with germline, which a read error may explain.

The CDR3 is 13 residues long. Germline V gene lookup returns CDR1 DFQATT and CDR2 SNEGSKA (reference sequence). The sequenced sample consisted of blood. The clonotype comes from a man between 18 and 29 years old in good health. The chain recombines TRBV20-1 with TRBJ2-3, with TRBD2 matching 10 bases. CDR3: CRGTSVGTDTQCF. The DNA for the CDR3 is TGCAGGGGGACTAGCGTGGGAACAGATACGCAGTGTTTT.